The clone carrying this T cell receptor beta chain appeared a few times. These data come from a study of blood T cell repertoires in COVID-19. The wider study: Researchers got acute and convalescent COVID-19 samples from the United States, Italy and Spain. Sources were T cells, B-cell-depleted T cells, or PBMCs; the material itself was cDNA or gDNA.

The authors' processing: Estimated nucleated cell counts came from reference gene primer amplification. Here immunoSEQ multiplex PCR was the method, and the copy in TCRdb shows in-frame clones only, minus some. D and trimming come from the DNA, and the V and J calls and clone size come from that table. The sample shows about 240,000 clones, 86% of them seen only once. The CDR3 covers 15 residues. The receptor's source is a man older than 75 with acute or convalescent COVID-19. Sequencing input: peripheral blood. V and J are TRBV21-1 and TRBJ2-7; the DNA was not used to check the table's D call, TRBD1. TRBV21-1 is labeled a pseudogene. CDR3 protein: CASSYETFSLYEQYF. The CDR3 nucleotides read TGTGCCAGCAGCTACGAGACATTCTCTCTCTACGAGCAGTACTTC.